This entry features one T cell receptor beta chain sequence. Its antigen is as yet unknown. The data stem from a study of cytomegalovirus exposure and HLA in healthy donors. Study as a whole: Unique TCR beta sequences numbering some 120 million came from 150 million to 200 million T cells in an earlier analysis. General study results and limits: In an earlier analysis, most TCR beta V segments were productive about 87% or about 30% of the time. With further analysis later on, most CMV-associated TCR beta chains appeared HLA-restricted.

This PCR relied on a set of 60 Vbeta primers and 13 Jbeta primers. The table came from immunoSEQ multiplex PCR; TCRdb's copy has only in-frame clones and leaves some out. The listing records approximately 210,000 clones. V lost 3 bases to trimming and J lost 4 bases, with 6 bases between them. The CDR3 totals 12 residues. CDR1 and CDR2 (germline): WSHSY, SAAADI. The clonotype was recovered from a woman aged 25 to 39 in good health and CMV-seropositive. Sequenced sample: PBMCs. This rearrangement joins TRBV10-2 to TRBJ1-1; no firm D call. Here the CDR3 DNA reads TGCGCCAGCAGTGAAACTTCCACTGAAGCTTTCTTT. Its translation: CASSETSTEAFF.